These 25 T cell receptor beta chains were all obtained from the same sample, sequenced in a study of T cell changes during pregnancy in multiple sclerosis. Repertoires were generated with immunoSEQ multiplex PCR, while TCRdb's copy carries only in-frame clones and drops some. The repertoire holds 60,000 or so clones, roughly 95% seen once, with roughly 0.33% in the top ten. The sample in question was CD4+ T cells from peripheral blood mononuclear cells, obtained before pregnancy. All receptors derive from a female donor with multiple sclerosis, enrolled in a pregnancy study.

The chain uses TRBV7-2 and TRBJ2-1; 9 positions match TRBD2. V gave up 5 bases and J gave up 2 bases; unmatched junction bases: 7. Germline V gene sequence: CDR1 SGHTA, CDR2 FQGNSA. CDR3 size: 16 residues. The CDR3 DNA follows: TGTGCCAGCAGCAGTCCTAGCGGGATACCCTACAATGAGCAGTTCTTC. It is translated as CASSSPSGIPYNEQFF.

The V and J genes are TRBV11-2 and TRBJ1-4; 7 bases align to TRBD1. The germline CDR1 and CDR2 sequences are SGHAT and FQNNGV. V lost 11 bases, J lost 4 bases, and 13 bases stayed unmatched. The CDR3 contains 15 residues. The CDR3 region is CASQPRQGYNEKLFF. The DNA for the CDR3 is TGTGCCTCCCAGCCGAGACAGGGTTATAATGAAAAACTGTTTTTT.

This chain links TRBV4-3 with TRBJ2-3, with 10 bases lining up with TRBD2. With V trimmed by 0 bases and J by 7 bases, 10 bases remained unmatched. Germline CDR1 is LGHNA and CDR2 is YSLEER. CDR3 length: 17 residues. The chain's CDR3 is CASSQDRFLAGENTQYF. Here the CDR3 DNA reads TGCGCCAGCAGCCAAGATCGCTTCCTAGCGGGAGAGAATACGCAGTATTTT.

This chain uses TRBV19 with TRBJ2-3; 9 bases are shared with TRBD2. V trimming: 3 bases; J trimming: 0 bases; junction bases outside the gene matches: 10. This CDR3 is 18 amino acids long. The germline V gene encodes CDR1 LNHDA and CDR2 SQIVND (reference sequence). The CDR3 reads CASSMRRLAGSSTDTQYF. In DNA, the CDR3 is TGTGCCAGTAGTATGAGGCGGCTAGCGGGATCTAGCACAGATACGCAGTATTTT. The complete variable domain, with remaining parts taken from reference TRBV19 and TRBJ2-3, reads DGGITQSPKYLFRKEGQNVTLSCEQNLNHDAMYWYRQDPGQGLRLIYYSQIVNDFQKGDIAEGYSVSREKKESFPLTVTSAQKNPTAFYLCASSMRRLAGSSTDTQYFGPGTRLTVL.

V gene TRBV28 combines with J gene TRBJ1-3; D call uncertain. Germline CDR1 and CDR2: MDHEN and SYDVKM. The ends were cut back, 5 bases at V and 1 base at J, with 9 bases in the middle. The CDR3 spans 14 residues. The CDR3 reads CASSPGWSGNTIYF. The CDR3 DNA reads TGTGCCAGCAGTCCAGGATGGTCTGGAAACACCATATATTTT.

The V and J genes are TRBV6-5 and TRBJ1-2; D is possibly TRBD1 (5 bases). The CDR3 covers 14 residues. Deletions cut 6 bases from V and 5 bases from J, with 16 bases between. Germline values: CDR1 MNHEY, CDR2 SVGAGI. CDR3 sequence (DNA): TGTGCCAGCAGCCCTGGGCAGGGCTTATATGGCTACACCTTC. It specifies CASSPGQGLYGYTF.

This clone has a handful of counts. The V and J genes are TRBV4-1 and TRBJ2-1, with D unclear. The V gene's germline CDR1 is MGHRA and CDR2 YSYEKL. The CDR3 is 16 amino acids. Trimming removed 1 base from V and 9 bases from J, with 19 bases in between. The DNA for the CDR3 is TGCGCCAGCAGCCAAGTTCTAACCGAGAGTCTCGCTGAGCAGTTCTTC. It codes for CASSQVLTESLAEQFF.

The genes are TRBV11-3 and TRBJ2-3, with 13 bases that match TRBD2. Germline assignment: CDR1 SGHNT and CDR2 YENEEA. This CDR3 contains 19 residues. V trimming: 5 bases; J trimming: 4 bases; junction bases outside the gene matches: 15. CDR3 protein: CASSRPGLAGPPGPDTQYF. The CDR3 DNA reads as TGTGCCAGCAGCCGACCGGGACTAGCGGGACCTCCGGGGCCAGATACGCAGTATTTT.

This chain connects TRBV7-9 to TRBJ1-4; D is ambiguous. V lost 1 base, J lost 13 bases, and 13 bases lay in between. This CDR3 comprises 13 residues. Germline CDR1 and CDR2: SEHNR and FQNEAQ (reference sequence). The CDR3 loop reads CASSLGANPGLFF. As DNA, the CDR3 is TGTGCCAGCAGCTTAGGTGCCAATCCCGGACTGTTTTTT.

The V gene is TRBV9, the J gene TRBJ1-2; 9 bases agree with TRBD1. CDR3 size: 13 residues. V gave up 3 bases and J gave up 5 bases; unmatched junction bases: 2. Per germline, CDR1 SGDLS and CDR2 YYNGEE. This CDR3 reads CASSEGQGYGYTF. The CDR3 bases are TGTGCCAGCAGCGAGGGACAGGGTTATGGCTACACCTTC.

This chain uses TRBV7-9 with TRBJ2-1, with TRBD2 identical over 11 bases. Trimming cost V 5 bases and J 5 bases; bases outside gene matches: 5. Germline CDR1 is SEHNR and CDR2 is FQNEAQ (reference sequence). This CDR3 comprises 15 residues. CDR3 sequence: CASSPPGLADNEQFF. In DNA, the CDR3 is TGTGCCAGCAGCCCGCCGGGACTAGCGGACAATGAGCAGTTCTTC. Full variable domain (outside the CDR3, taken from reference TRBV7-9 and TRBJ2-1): DTGVSQNPRHKITKRGQNVTFRCDPISEHNRLYWYRQTLGQGPEFLTYFQNEAQLEKSRLLSDRFSAERPKGSFSTLEIQRTEQGDSAMYLCASSPPGLADNEQFFGPGTRLTVL.

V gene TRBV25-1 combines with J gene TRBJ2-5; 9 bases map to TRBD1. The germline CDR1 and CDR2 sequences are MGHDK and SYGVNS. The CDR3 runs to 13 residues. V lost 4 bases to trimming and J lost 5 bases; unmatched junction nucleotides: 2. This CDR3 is CASSGGTGETQYF. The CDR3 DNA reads TGTGCCAGCAGTGGCGGGACAGGGGAGACCCAGTACTTC.

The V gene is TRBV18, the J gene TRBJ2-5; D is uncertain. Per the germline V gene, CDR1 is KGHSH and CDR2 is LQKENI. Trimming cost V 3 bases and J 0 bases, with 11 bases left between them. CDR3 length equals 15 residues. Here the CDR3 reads CASSPGSGYQETQYF. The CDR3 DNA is TGTGCCAGCTCACCCGGGTCCGGGTACCAAGAGACCCAGTACTTC.

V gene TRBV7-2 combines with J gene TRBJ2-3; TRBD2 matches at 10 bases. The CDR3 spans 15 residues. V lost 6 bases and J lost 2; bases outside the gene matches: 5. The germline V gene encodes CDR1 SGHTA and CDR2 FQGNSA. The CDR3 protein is CASRGAGGFTDTQYF. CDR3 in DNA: TGTGCCAGCAGGGGAGCGGGAGGGTTCACAGATACGCAGTATTTT. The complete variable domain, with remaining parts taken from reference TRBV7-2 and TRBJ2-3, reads GAGVSQSPSNKVTEKGKDVELRCDPISGHTALYWYRQSLGQGLEFLIYFQGNSAPDKSGLPSDRFSAERTGGSVSTLTIQRTQQEDSAVYLCASRGAGGFTDTQYFGPGTRLTVL.

CDR3 DNA: TGCGCCAGCAGCCCCCCCCACCAGGGGGCGGGGGGCTACACCTTC. Encoded protein: CASSPPHQGAGGYTF. The chain employs TRBV4-3 and TRBJ1-2; 8 bases fit TRBD1. Germline CDR1 is LGHNA and CDR2 is YSLEER. The CDR3 has 15 residues. The V gene end was trimmed by 4 bases and the J gene end by 8 bases; junction bases not matched to a gene: 12.

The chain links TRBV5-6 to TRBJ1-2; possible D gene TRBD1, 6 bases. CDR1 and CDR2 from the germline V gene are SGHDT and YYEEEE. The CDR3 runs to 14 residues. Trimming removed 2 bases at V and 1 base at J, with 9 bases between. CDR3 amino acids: CASSFAGVNYGYTF. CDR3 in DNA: TGTGCCAGCAGCTTCGCAGGGGTTAACTATGGCTACACCTTC.

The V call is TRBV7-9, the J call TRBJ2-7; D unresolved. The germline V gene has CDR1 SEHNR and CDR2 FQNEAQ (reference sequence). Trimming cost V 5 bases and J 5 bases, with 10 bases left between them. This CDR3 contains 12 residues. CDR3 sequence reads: CASSLTAHEQYF. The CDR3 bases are TGTGCCAGCAGCCTAACCGCCCACGAGCAGTACTTC.

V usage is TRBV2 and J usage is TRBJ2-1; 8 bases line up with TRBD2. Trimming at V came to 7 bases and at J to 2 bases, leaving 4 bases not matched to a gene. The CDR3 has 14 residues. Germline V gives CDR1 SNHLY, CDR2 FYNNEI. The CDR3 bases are TGTGCCAGCATAGGGACTAGAACCTACAATGAGCAGTTCTTC. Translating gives CASIGTRTYNEQFF.

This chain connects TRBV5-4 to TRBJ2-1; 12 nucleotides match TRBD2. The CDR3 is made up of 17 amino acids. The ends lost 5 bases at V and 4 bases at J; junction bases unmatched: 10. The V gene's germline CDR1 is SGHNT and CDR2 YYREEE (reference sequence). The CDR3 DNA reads TGTGCCAGCAGTCCAGGACTAGCGGGGCCCCAGTACAATGAGCAGTTCTTC. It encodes CASSPGLAGPQYNEQFF.

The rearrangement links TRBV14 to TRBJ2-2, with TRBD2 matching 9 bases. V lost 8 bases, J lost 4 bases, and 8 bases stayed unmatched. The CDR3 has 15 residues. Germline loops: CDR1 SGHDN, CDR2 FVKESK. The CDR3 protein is CASQTAGGPTGELFF. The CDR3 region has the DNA TGTGCCAGCCAGACTGCGGGAGGGCCCACCGGGGAGCTGTTTTTT.

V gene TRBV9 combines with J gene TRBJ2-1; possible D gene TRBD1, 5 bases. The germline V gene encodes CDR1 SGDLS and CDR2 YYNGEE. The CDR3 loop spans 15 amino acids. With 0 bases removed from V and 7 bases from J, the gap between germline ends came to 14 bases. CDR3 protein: CASSVEGQGLNEQFF. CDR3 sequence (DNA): TGTGCCAGCAGCGTAGAGGGCCAGGGATTGAATGAGCAGTTCTTC.

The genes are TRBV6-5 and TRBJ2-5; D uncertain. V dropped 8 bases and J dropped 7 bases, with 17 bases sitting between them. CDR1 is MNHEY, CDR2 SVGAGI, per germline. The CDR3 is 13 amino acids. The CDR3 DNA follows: TGTGCCAGCGGAGAAACGGAGCGTGGGACCCAGTACTTC. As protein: CASGETERGTQYF.

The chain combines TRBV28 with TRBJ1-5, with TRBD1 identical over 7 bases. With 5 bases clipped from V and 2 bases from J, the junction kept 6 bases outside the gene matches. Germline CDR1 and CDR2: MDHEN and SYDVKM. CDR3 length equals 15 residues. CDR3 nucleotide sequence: TGTGCCAGCAGTCAACCCGGGACAGGCAATCAGCCCCAGCATTTT. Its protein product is CASSQPGTGNQPQHF. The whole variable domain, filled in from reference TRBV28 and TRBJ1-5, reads DVKVTQSSRYLVKRTGEKVFLECVQDMDHENMFWYRQDPGLGLRLIYFSYDVKMKEKGDIPEGYSVSREKKERFSLILESASTNQTSMYLCASSQPGTGNQPQHFGDGTRLSIL.

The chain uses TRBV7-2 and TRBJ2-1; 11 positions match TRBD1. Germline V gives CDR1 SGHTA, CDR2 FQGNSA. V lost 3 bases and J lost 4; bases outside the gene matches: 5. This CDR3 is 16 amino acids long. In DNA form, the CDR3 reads TGTGCCAGCAGCTTGTGGACAGGGGGCATGTACAATGAGCAGTTCTTC. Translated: CASSLWTGGMYNEQFF. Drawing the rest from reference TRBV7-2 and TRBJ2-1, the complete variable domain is GAGVSQSPSNKVTEKGKDVELRCDPISGHTALYWYRQSLGQGLEFLIYFQGNSAPDKSGLPSDRFSAERTGGSVSTLTIQRTQQEDSAVYLCASSLWTGGMYNEQFFGPGTRLTVL.

This chain's CDR3 is CASQEEGLAKNIQYF. The DNA for the CDR3 is TGTGCCAGCCAGGAGGAGGGCCTAGCCAAAAACATTCAGTACTTC. The chain employs TRBV28 and TRBJ2-4; D might be TRBD2 (6 bases). The CDR3 extends over 15 amino acids. CDR1 and CDR2 from the germline V gene are MDHEN and SYDVKM. Trimming pared 8 bases from V and 0 bases from J, leaving 14 bases between.